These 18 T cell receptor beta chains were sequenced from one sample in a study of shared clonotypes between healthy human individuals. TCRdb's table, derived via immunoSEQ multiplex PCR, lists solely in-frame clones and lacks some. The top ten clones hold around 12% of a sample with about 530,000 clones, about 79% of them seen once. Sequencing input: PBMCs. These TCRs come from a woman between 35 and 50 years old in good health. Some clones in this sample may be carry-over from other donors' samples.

As DNA, the CDR3 is TGTGCCAGCAGTGACCCCCCAGATACGCAGTATTTT. It is translated as CASSDPPDTQYF. This rearrangement joins TRBV2 to TRBJ2-3; D not resolved. V dropped 3 bases and J dropped 4 bases, with 5 bases sitting between them. The germline gives CDR1 SNHLY, CDR2 FYNNEI. The CDR3 totals 12 residues.

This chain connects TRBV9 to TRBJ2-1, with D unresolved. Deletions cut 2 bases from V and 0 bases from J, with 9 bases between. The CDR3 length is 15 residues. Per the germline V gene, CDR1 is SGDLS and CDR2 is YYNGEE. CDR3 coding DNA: TGTGCCAGCAGCGTCGACACCGGCTCCTACAATGAGCAGTTCTTC. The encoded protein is CASSVDTGSYNEQFF.

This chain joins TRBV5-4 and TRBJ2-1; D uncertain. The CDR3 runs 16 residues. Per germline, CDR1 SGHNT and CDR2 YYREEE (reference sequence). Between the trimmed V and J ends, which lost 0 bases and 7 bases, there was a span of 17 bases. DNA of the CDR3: TGTGCCAGCAGCTTGGGTACGGGTAAGAGTTGGAATGAGCAGTTCTTC. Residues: CASSLGTGKSWNEQFF.

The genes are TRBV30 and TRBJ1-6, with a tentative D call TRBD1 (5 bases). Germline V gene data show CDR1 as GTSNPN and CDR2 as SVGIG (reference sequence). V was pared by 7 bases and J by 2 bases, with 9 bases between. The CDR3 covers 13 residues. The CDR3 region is CASGGAYNSPLHF. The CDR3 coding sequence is TGTGCCTCCGGGGGGGCCTATAATTCACCCCTCCACTTT.

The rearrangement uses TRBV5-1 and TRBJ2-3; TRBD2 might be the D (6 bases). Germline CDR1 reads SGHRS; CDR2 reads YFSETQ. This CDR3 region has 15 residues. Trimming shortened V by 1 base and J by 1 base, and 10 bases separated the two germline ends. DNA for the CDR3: TGCGCCAGCAGCTTGTCAGCGGGTCGCACAGATACGCAGTATTTT. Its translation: CASSLSAGRTDTQYF.

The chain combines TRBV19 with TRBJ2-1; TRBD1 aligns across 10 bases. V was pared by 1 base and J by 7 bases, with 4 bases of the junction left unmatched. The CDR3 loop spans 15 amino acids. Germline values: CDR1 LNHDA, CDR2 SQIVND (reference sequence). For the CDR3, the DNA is TGTGCCAGTAGTATAGTGGGACAGGGGAGGAATGAGCAGTTCTTC. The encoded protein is CASSIVGQGRNEQFF.

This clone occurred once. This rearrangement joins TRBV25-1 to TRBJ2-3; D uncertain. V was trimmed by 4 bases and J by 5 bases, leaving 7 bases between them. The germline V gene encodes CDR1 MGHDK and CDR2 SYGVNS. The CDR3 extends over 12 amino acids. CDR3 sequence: CASSGLGDTQYF. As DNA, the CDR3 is TGTGCCAGCAGTGGACTGGGAGATACGCAGTATTTT.

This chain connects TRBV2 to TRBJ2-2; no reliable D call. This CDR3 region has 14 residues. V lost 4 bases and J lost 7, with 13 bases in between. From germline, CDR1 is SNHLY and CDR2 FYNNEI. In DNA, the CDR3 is TGTGCCAGCAGTGGCCCAGCCATAGGCGGGGAGCTGTTTTTT. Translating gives CASSGPAIGGELFF.

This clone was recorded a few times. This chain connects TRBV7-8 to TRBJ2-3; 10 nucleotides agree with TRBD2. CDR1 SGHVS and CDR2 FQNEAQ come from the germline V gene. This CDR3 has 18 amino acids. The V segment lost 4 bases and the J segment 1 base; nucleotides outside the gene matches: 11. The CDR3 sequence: CASSSRWTSGEGTDTQYF. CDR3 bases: TGTGCCAGCAGCTCCCGCTGGACTAGCGGAGAGGGCACAGATACGCAGTATTTT. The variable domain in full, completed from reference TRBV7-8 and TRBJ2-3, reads GAGVSQSPRYKVAKRGQDVALRCDPISGHVSLFWYQQALGQGPEFLTYFQNEAQLDKSGLPSDRFFAERPEGSVSTLKIQRTQQEDSAVYLCASSSRWTSGEGTDTQYFGPGTRLTVL.

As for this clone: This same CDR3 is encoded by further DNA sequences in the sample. As DNA, the CDR3 is TGTGCCAGCAGCTTGGGTCCGCACGAGCAGTACTTC. Protein sequence: CASSLGPHEQYF. The chain combines TRBV7-9 with TRBJ2-7; D unresolved. Between the trimmed V and J ends, which lost 3 bases and 5 bases, there was a span of 8 bases. Germline V gene lookup returns CDR1 SEHNR and CDR2 FQNEAQ (reference sequence). The CDR3 totals 12 residues.

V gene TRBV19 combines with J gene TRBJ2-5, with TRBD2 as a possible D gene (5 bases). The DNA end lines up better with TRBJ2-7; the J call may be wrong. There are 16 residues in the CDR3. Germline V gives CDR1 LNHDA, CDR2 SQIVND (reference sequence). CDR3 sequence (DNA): TGTGCCAGTAGTTCCGCGGGCGGACGACGATACTACGAGCAGTACTTC. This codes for CASSSAGGRRYYEQYF.

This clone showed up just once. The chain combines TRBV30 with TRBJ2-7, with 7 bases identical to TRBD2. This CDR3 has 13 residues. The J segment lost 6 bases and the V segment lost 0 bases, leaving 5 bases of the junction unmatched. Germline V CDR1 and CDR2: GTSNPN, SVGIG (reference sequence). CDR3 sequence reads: CAWSVGTTSEQYF. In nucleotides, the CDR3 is TGTGCCTGGAGTGTAGGGACTACCTCCGAGCAGTACTTC.

This chain's CDR3 is CASSLDEGRTDTQYF. CDR3 nucleotide sequence: TGCGCCAGCAGCTTGGATGAAGGACGCACAGATACGCAGTATTTT. V usage is TRBV5-1 and J usage is TRBJ2-3; D is ambiguous. V lost 0 bases and J lost 1, with 9 bases in between. The CDR3 is 15 amino acids. Germline V CDR1 and CDR2: SGHRS, YFSETQ.

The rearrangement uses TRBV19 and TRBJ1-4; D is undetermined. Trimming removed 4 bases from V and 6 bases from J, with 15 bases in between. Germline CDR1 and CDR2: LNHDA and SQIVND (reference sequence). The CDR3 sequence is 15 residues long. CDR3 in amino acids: CASSTGGPGDEKLFF. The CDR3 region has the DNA TGTGCCAGTAGTACAGGAGGGCCGGGCGATGAAAAACTGTTTTTT.

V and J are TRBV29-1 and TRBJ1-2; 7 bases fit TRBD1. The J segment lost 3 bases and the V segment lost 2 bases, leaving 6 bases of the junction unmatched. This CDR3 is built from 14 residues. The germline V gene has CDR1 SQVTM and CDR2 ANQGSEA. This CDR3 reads CSVEPRQGHYGYTF. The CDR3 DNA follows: TGCAGCGTTGAACCCAGACAGGGCCACTATGGCTACACCTTC.

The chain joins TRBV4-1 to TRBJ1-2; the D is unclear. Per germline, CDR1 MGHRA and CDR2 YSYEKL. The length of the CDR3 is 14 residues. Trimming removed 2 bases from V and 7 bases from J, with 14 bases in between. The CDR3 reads CASSQFAAGSGYTF. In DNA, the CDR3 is TGCGCCAGCAGCCAATTCGCGGCGGGCAGTGGCTACACCTTC.

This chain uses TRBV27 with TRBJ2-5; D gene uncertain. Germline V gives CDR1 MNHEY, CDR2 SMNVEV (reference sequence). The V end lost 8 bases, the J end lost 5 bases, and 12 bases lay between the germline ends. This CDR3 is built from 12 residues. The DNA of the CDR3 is TGTGCCAGCCGCGATTTTGGGGAGACCCAGTACTTC. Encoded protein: CASRDFGETQYF.

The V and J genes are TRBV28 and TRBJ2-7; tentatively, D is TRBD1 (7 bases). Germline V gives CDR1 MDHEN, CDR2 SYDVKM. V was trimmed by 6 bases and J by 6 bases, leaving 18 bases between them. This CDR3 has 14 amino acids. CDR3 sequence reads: CASSPGGPGGEQYF. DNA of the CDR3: TGTGCCAGCAGCCCAGGGGGGCCTGGAGGCGAGCAGTACTTC.